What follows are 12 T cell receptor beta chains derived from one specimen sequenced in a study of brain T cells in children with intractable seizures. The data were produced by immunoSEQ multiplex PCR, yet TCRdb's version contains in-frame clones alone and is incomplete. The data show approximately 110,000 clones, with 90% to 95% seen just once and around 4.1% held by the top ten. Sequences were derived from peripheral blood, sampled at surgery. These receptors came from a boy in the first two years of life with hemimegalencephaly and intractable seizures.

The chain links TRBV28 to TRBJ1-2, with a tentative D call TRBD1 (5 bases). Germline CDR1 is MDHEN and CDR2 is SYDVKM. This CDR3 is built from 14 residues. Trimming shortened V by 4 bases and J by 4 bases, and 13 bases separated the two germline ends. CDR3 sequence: CASSSRGPFYGYTF. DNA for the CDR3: TGTGCCAGCAGTTCCCGGGGCCCCTTCTATGGCTACACCTTC.

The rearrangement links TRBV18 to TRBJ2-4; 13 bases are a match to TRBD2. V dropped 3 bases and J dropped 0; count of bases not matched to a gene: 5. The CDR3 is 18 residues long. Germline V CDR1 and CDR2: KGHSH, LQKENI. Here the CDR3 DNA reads TGTGCCAGCTCACCTAAGACTAGCGGGAGGCTAGCCAAAAACATTCAGTACTTC. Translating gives CASSPKTSGRLAKNIQYF.

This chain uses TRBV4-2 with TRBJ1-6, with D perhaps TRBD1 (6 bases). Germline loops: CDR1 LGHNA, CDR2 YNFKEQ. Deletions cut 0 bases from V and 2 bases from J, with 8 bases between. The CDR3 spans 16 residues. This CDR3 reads CASSQEDRTYNSPLHF. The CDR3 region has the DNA TGTGCCAGCAGCCAAGAAGACAGGACCTATAATTCACCCCTCCACTTT.

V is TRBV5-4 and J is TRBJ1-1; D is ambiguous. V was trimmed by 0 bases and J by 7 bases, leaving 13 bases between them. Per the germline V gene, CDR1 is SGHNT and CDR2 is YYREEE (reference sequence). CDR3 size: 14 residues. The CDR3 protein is CASSLVVSLGEAFF. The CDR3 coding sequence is TGTGCCAGCAGCTTGGTGGTCTCTTTGGGTGAAGCTTTCTTT.

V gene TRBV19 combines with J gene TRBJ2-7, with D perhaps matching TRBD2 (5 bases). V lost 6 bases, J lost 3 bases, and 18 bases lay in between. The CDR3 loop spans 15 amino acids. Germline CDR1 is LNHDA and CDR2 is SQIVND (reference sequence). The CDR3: CASSMSTGIGYEQYF. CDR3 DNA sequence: TGTGCCAGTAGCATGTCAACCGGGATAGGCTACGAGCAGTACTTC.

The CDR3 sequence: CASSSGRSGRSYNEQFF. DNA of the CDR3: TGTGCCAGCAGCTCCGGACGTAGCGGACGCTCCTACAATGAGCAGTTCTTC. The chain carries TRBV7-9 and TRBJ2-1; a weak D match, TRBD2 (6 bases). Germline CDR1 SEHNR, CDR2 FQNEAQ (reference sequence). This CDR3 contains 17 residues. Between the trimmed V and J ends, which lost 4 bases and 0 bases, there was a span of 16 bases.

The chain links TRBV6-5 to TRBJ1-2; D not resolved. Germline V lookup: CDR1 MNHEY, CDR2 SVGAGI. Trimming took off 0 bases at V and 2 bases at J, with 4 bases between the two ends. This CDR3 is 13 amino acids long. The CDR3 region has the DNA TGTGCCAGCAGTTACTCTCAGAACTATGGCTACACCTTC. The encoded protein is CASSYSQNYGYTF.

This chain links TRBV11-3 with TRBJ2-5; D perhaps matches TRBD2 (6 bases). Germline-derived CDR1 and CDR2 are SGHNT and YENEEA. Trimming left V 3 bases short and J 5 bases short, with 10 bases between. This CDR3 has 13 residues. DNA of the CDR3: TGTGCCAGCAGCTTCCGGGACTGGGAGACCCAGTACTTC. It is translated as CASSFRDWETQYF.

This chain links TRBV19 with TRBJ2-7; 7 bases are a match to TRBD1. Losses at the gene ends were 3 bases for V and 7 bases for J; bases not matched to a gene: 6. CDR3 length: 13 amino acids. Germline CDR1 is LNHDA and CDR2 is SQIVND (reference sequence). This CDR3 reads CASSMTGSGEQYF. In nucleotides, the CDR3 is TGTGCCAGTAGTATGACAGGGAGTGGGGAGCAGTACTTC. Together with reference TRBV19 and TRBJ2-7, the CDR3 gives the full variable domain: DGGITQSPKYLFRKEGQNVTLSCEQNLNHDAMYWYRQDPGQGLRLIYYSQIVNDFQKGDIAEGYSVSREKKESFPLTVTSAQKNPTAFYLCASSMTGSGEQYFGPGTRLTVT.

CDR3 in amino acids: CASSRLAGDLNTGELFF. For the CDR3, the DNA is TGTGCCAGCAGCCGACTAGCGGGAGACCTAAACACCGGGGAGCTGTTTTTT. J is TRBJ2-2 and V is TRBV7-3, with TRBD2 matching 12 bases. This CDR3 has 17 residues. V dropped 5 bases and J dropped 2; count of bases not matched to a gene: 6. The germline gives CDR1 SGHTA, CDR2 FQGTGA.

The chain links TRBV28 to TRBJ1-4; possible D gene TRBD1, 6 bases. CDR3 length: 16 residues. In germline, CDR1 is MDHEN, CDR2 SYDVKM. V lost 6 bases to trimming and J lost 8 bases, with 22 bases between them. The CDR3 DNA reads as TGTGCCAGCAGCCCCGAGGGGGAAGAGGGAGGGGAAAAACTGTTTTTT. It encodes CASSPEGEEGGEKLFF.

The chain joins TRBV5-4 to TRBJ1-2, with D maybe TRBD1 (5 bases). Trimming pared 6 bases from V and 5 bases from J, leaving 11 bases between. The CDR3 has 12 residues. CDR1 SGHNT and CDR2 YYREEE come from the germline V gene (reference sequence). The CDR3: CASIGGYYGYTF. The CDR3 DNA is TGTGCCAGCATTGGGGGTTATTATGGCTACACCTTC.